What follows are 27 T cell receptor beta chains derived from one specimen sequenced in a study of T cells in women clearing cervical HPV infection. Clones were sequenced by immunoSEQ multiplex PCR, and TCRdb holds only the in-frame ones, with some missing. The sample table includes around 30,000 clones. Material for sequencing was blood buffy coat. Receptor source: a woman aged 18 to 75 with a cervical HPV16 infection that either progressed to CIN3+ or cleared (not recorded which).

To note about this clone: The CDR3 is cut off 3 residues early in the read; its end comes from the germline J gene. V gene TRBV5-4 combines with J gene TRBJ2-5, with TRBD1 as a possible D gene (7 bases). Germline CDR1 and CDR2: SGHNT and YYREEE (reference sequence). This CDR3 contains 15 residues. The germline V and J ends were trimmed by 2 bases and 1 base, with 12 bases remaining between them. CDR3 in amino acids: CASSFGQGGQETQYF. CDR3 bases read: TGTGCCAGCAGCTTCGGCCAGGGGGGCCAAGAGACC.

CDR3 region: CASMGATGRSPLFF. Incomplete CDR3 DNA: TGTGCCAGCATGGGTGCGACAGGTCGGTCACCA. The chain employs TRBV2 and TRBJ1-4, with a tentative D call TRBD1 (6 bases). The read ends 3 residues early relative to the CDR3; the germline J gene fills the gap. Germline CDR1 is SNHLY and CDR2 is FYNNEI. CDR3 length: 14 amino acids.

On this clone: The read ends 3 residues early relative to the CDR3; the germline J gene fills the gap. The chain recombines TRBV5-6 with TRBJ1-2; a weak D match, TRBD1 (6 bases). The germline V gene has CDR1 SGHDT and CDR2 YYEEEE. CDR3 size: 12 residues. The covered CDR3 bases are TGTGCCAGCAGCTTGGGTGACAGGGGC. Protein: CASSLGDRG. The whole CDR3 protein reads CASSLGDRGYTF.

In the case of this clone: The CDR3 end lies 3 residues beyond the end of the read and is filled in from the germline J gene. The chain uses TRBV10-2 and TRBJ2-7, with 10 bases lining up with TRBD2. Germline V lookup: CDR1 WSHSY, CDR2 SAAADI. The length of the CDR3 is 13 residues. J was trimmed by 3 bases and V by 8 bases; bases with no gene match: 4. The DNA read from the CDR3 is TGCGCCAGCCAACTAGCGGGATACTACGAG. Translated: CASQLAGYYE. The entire CDR3 protein is CASQLAGYYEQYF.

In regard to this clone: The sequence runs out 3 residues before the end of the CDR3; the remainder is reconstructed from the germline J gene. This rearrangement joins TRBV30 to TRBJ1-2, with D possibly matching TRBD1 (6 bases). Germline lookup yields CDR1 GTSNPN and CDR2 SVGIG (reference sequence). This CDR3 is built from 16 residues. The CDR3 DNA, read in part, is TGTGCCTGGAGTGAAGGAGGGGGGGGCGGATGGAGGGGC. It specifies CAWSEGGGGGWRG. The full CDR3 sequence reads CAWSEGGGGGWRGYTF.

About this clone: The read gets to within 3 residues of the CDR3 end, and the germline J gene fills in the rest. The gene calls are TRBV5-1 and TRBJ2-7; 8 bases match TRBD2. V lost 2 bases to trimming and J lost 0 bases; unmatched junction nucleotides: 4. The CDR3 has 15 residues. CDR1 SGHRS and CDR2 YFSETQ come from the germline V gene. Incomplete CDR3 DNA: TGCGCCAGCAGCTTTACCGGGGGGGCCTCCTACGAG. As protein: CASSFTGGASYE. The CDR3 in full is CASSFTGGASYEQYF.

As for this clone: The read gets to within 3 residues of the CDR3 end, and the germline J gene fills in the rest. The genes are TRBV7-9 and TRBJ2-5; 7 bases line up with TRBD1. The CDR3 length is 15 residues. The V gene's germline CDR1 is SEHNR and CDR2 FQNEAQ (reference sequence). The CDR3 spells CASSFTRGRTDTQYF. The CDR3 bases that were read are TGTGCCAGCAGCTTTACTAGGGGGCGCACAGATACC. Full variable domain (missing parts from reference TRBV7-9 and TRBJ2-5): DTGVSQNPRHKITKRGQNVTFRCDPISEHNRLYWYRQTLGQGPEFLTYFQNEAQLEKSRLLSDRFSAERPKGSFSTLEIQRTEQGDSAMYLCASSFTRGRTDTQYFGPGTRLLVL.

In regard to this clone: The read terminates 3 residues ahead of where the CDR3 ends, so the germline J gene completes it. The chain uses TRBV4-2 and TRBJ2-3, with 9 bases matching TRBD1. J gave up 5 bases and V 4 bases, and 10 bases lay outside the gene matches. The germline V gene has CDR1 LGHNA and CDR2 YNFKEQ. This CDR3 has 16 amino acids. The CDR3 protein is CASSLEGTGQRDTQYF. The CDR3 bases that were read are TGTGCCAGCAGCCTCGAAGGGACAGGGCAACGAGATACG.

In the case of this clone: With the read ending 3 residues before the CDR3 end, the germline J gene is used to fill in that end. The chain combines TRBV14 with TRBJ2-1; D uncertain. The germline gives CDR1 SGHDN, CDR2 FVKESK. V lost 4 bases to trimming and J lost 6 bases, with 10 bases between them. This CDR3 is built from 13 residues. The CDR3 spells CASSPRLLNEQFF. The sequenced CDR3 bases are TGTGCCAGCAGCCCCCGACTCCTCAATGAG.

Comments on this clone: The read terminates 3 residues ahead of where the CDR3 ends, so the germline J gene completes it. The chain joins TRBV20-1 to TRBJ2-3; D gene uncertain. CDR3 length equals 14 residues. CDR1 is DFQATT, CDR2 SNEGSKA, per germline (reference sequence). The CDR3 bases that were read are TGCAGTGCTACTCGCGGAGCAAGGAAAGAGACG. Translation: CSATRGARKET. The whole CDR3 sequence reads CSATRGARKETQYF.

A note on this clone: The read is 3 residues too short to cover the CDR3 end, so that end is filled in from the germline J gene. This chain links TRBV7-9 with TRBJ1-4; 8 bases fit TRBD1. Germline V gene sequence: CDR1 SEHNR, CDR2 FQNEAQ (reference sequence). The J segment lost 7 bases and the V segment lost 6 bases, leaving 7 bases of the junction unmatched. CDR3 length: 14 residues. The CDR3 reads CASSLQGAVEKLFF. The part of the CDR3 DNA that was read is TGTGCCAGCAGTCTTCAGGGGGCTGTTGAAAAA. The complete variable domain, with remaining parts taken from reference TRBV7-9 and TRBJ1-4, reads DTGVSQNPRHKITKRGQNVTFRCDPISEHNRLYWYRQTLGQGPEFLTYFQNEAQLEKSRLLSDRFSAERPKGSFSTLEIQRTEQGDSAMYLCASSLQGAVEKLFFGSGTQLSVL.

A remark on this clone: The sequenced fragment ends 3 residues before the CDR3 boundary, so the rest is inferred from the germline J gene. V usage is TRBV7-8 and J usage is TRBJ1-1, with 8 bases that match TRBD1. CDR3 length: 17 residues. Germline trimming cut 7 bases from V and 4 bases from J; bases unmatched to any gene: 17. Germline-derived CDR1 and CDR2 are SGHVS and FQNEAQ. This CDR3 is CASTGQGTPVYGTEAFF. The sequenced CDR3 bases are TGTGCCAGCACTGGACAGGGTACCCCTGTTTACGGCACTGAA.

On this clone itself: With the read ending 3 residues before the CDR3 end, the germline J gene is used to fill in that end. J is TRBJ2-5 and V is TRBV29-1; 8 bases agree with TRBD1. The CDR3 covers 16 residues. V was pared by 1 base and J by 4 bases, with 11 bases of the junction left unmatched. The germline V gene has CDR1 SQVTM and CDR2 ANQGSEA. CDR3 DNA, as far as it was read: TGCAGCGTTGAAGGTGTGGCAGGGGGCCCCTCAGAGACC. Its translation is CSVEGVAGGPSET. The CDR3 in its entirety is CSVEGVAGGPSETQYF. The whole variable domain, remainder taken from reference TRBV29-1 and TRBJ2-5, is SAVISQKPSRDICQRGTSLTIQCQVDSQVTMMFWYRQQPGQSLTLIATANQGSEATYESGFVIDKFPISRPNLTFSTLTVSNMSPEDSSIYLCSVEGVAGGPSETQYFGPGTRLLVL.

About this clone itself: The read gets to within 3 residues of the CDR3 end, and the germline J gene fills in the rest. The chain joins TRBV5-4 to TRBJ2-1; 9 bases are shared with TRBD2. Per the germline V gene, CDR1 is SGHNT and CDR2 is YYREEE (reference sequence). Trimming removed 4 bases from V and 7 bases from J; junction bases left unmatched: 9. This CDR3 is built from 15 residues. Partial CDR3 DNA: TGTGCCAGCAGCCCTGGGACTAGCCGGTTAAATGAG. Translated, it gives CASSPGTSRLNE. The CDR3 in full is CASSPGTSRLNEQFF.

Points on this clone: With the read ending 3 residues before the CDR3 end, the germline J gene is used to fill in that end. The genes are TRBV4-1 and TRBJ2-3; TRBD2 aligns across 11 bases. The germline CDR1 and CDR2 sequences are MGHRA and YSYEKL. With V trimmed by 4 bases and J by 4 bases, 7 bases remained unmatched. CDR3 length: 16 amino acids. The CDR3: CASSLSTSGIPDTQYF. The sequenced CDR3 bases are TGCGCCAGCAGCCTGTCGACTAGCGGGATCCCAGATACG.

A note on this clone: The CDR3 goes on 3 residues after the read ends, and that part is filled in from the germline J gene. The chain carries TRBV20-1 and TRBJ2-3, with D perhaps matching TRBD2 (7 bases). The CDR3 is 15 amino acids. CDR1 and CDR2 from the germline V gene are DFQATT and SNEGSKA (reference sequence). Trimming took 0 bases from V and 6 from J, leaving 16 bases between them. Partial CDR3 DNA: TGCAGTGCTAGAGATCTCGTGGGGGGGCCTGATACG. Translating gives CSARDLVGGPDT. The full CDR3 protein reads CSARDLVGGPDTQYF.

To note about this clone: The read is 3 residues too short to cover the CDR3 end, so that end is filled in from the germline J gene. The V call is TRBV6-2 or TRBV6-3, the J call TRBJ2-3; 8 bases agree with TRBD1. The CDR3 totals 16 residues. Germline V gives CDR1 MNHEY, CDR2 SVGEGT. The CDR3 sequence: CASSFSGTGLSQPQYF. The DNA read from the CDR3 is TGTGCCAGCAGTTTCTCCGGGACAGGATTAAGTCAGCCG.

Concerning this clone: The read stops 3 residues short of the end of the CDR3; the missing end is completed from the germline J gene. The gene calls are TRBV19 and TRBJ2-1; the match to TRBD2 covers 7 bases. The CDR3 extends over 16 amino acids. Unmatched junction bases numbered 11, after V lost 3 bases and J lost 6 bases. Germline V gene sequence: CDR1 LNHDA, CDR2 SQIVND (reference sequence). CDR3 residues: CASSIWVTASGNEQFF. CDR3 DNA, as far as it was read: TGTGCCAGTAGTATCTGGGTGACGGCTAGCGGCAATGAG.

Comments on this clone: The read falls 3 residues short of the CDR3 end, and the missing part is taken from the germline J gene. The chain recombines TRBV5-6 with TRBJ1-6, with D perhaps matching TRBD1 (6 bases). With 2 bases removed from V and 7 bases from J, the gap between germline ends came to 13 bases. This CDR3 has 15 amino acids. Germline loops: CDR1 SGHDT, CDR2 YYEEEE. The part of the CDR3 DNA that was read is TGTGCCAGCAGCTTCGTTGGGACATTCAATTCACCC. Translating it yields CASSFVGTFNSP. The whole CDR3 sequence is CASSFVGTFNSPLHF.

Concerning this clone itself: The CDR3 end is not reached by the read, which stops 3 residues before it; the germline J gene fills it in. The V gene is TRBV5-6, the J gene TRBJ2-1; the D is unclear. The CDR3 runs 11 residues. V gave up 4 bases and J gave up 4 bases, with 3 bases separating them. The germline V gene encodes CDR1 SGHDT and CDR2 YYEEEE. The CDR3 DNA, read in part, is TGTGCCAGCAGCCTGTACAATGAG. The encoded protein is CASSLYNE. The complete CDR3 protein is CASSLYNEQFF. The variable domain in full, with the rest retrieved from reference TRBV5-6 and TRBJ2-1, is DAGVTQSPTHLIKTRGQQVTLRCSPKSGHDTVSWYQQALGQGPQFIFQYYEEEERQRGNFPDRFSGHQFPNYSSELNVNALLLGDSALYLCASSLYNEQFFGPGTRLTVL.

Concerning this clone: The CDR3 end falls 3 residues outside the read, so it is completed with the germline J gene. J is TRBJ2-3 and V is TRBV30, with 12 positions matching TRBD1. This CDR3 region has 15 residues. The germline CDR1 and CDR2 sequences are GTSNPN and SVGIG (reference sequence). The CDR3 DNA, read in part, is TGTGCCTGGAGTACCGGGACAGGGGGCCTGGAGACG. Residues: CAWSTGTGGLET. The entire CDR3 is CAWSTGTGGLETQYF.

Of note for this clone: Read sequence stops 3 residues before the CDR3 end, and the germline J gene provides the missing end. V and J are TRBV18 and TRBJ1-1; the D gene is possibly TRBD1 (5 bases). The CDR3 has 14 amino acids. Germline CDR1 and CDR2: KGHSH and LQKENI. With 1 base removed from V and 2 bases from J, the gap between germline ends came to 8 bases. CDR3 DNA (partial): TGTGCCAGCTCACCACGGGGGGATAACACTGAA. Encoded protein: CASSPRGDNTE. The CDR3, in full, reads CASSPRGDNTEAFF.

Comment on this clone: The CDR3 is cut off 3 residues early in the read; its end comes from the germline J gene. The rearrangement links TRBV5-6 to TRBJ2-1, with D possibly being TRBD1 (6 bases). Germline V lookup: CDR1 SGHDT, CDR2 YYEEEE. Trimming removed 2 bases from V and 8 bases from J, with 11 bases in between. CDR3 length equals 13 residues. Partial CDR3 DNA: TGTGCCAGCAGCTTCACAGGGTCGGATGAG. Translating it yields CASSFTGSDE. The CDR3 reads in full as CASSFTGSDEQFF.

Concerning this clone: The sequence runs out 3 residues before the end of the CDR3; the remainder is reconstructed from the germline J gene. The rearrangement joins TRBV20-1 to TRBJ1-6; perhaps TRBD1 as D (6 bases). The germline V gene encodes CDR1 DFQATT and CDR2 SNEGSKA (reference sequence). This CDR3 contains 16 residues. V gave up 3 bases and J gave up 5 bases, with 17 bases separating them. The CDR3 sequence: CSASVPTGANNSPLHF. CDR3 DNA (partial): TGCAGTGCTAGTGTCCCGACAGGAGCTAATAATTCACCC.

Turning to this clone: The CDR3 end lies 3 residues beyond the end of the read and is filled in from the germline J gene. The chain employs TRBV5-1 and TRBJ2-1; 7 bases map to TRBD1. There are 14 residues in the CDR3. Germline values: CDR1 SGHRS, CDR2 YFSETQ. Trimming cost V 7 bases and J 2 bases; bases outside gene matches: 6. Incomplete CDR3 DNA: TGCGCCAGCTTCGACAGGGTAGCCTACAATGAG. Its protein product is CASFDRVAYNE. The CDR3, in full, reads CASFDRVAYNEQFF.

Comment on this clone: The read halts 3 residues ahead of the CDR3 end, with the missing end drawn from the germline J gene. This rearrangement joins TRBV7-8 to TRBJ2-5, with D possibly matching TRBD1 (6 bases). This CDR3 has 13 amino acids. Trimming left V 5 bases short and J 2 bases short, with 9 bases between. In germline, CDR1 is SGHVS, CDR2 FQNEAQ. This chain's CDR3 is CASSRTAQETQYF. CDR3 bases read: TGTGCCAGCAGCCGGACAGCTCAAGAGACC.

A word on this clone: The read falls 3 residues short of the CDR3 end, and the missing part is taken from the germline J gene. The chain uses TRBV10-3 and TRBJ2-7; 8 nucleotides line up with TRBD1. Looked up from germline, CDR1 is ENHRY and CDR2 is SYGVKD. J lost 4 bases, V lost 5 bases, and 7 bases had no gene match. The CDR3 consists of 14 residues. The CDR3 reads CAISRGQENYEQYF. Incomplete CDR3 DNA: TGTGCCATCAGTAGGGGACAGGAGAATTACGAG.